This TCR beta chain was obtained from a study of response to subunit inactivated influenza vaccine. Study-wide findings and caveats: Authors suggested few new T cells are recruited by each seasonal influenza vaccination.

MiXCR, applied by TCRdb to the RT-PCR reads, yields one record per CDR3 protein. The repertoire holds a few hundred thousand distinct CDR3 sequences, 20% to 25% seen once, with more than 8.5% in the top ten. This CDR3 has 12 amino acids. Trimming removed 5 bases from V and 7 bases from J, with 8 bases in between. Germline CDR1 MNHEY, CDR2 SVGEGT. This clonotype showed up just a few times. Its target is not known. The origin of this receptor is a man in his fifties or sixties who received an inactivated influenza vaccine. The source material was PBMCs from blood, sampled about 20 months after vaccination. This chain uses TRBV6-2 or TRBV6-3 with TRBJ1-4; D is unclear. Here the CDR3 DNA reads TGTGCCAGCAGTCATCCCAGTGAAAAACTGTTTTTT. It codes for CASSHPSEKLFF.